This T cell receptor (beta chain) originates from a study of STAT5B mutations in CD4+ large granular lymphocyte leukemia (dated by TCRdb to 2022 to 2024). General notes on the study: Among the healthy controls, the CDR3 'QG' motif was associated with a particular HLA allele. TCRbeta repertoires of CD4+ T-cell large granular lymphocyte leukemia patients were compared with those of healthy blood donors. The purity of purified fractions was confirmed by flow cytometry on FACSCanto II or FACSVerse to exceed 95% among lymphocytes. Overall study outcomes, separate from this receptor: Main leukemic clonotypes were private to each patient, although under 30% appeared at low frequency in other patients' non-leukemic repertoires. Enrichment of TRBV06-family usage was observed among the top patient clones (8/27) relative to healthy controls (2/35). Greater clonality appeared to be present in CD4-sorted patient repertoires than in healthy CD4+ repertoires, and the difference was retained after the putative leukemic clones were removed. The data were not HLA-matched, and the higher clonality in CD4+ T-LGLL than in CD8+ T-LGLL could be due to the relatively small sample size.

This clone was picked up a small number of times. Which antigen it targets is not known. Base qualities are not at hand, and no much larger clone is one base apart. The healthy controls were 37 blood donors, and the buffy coats of these donors were supplied by the Finnish Red Cross blood service. All TCR-sequenced material derived from peripheral blood: patient blood samples and healthy donor buffy coats. Ficoll-Hypaque gradient centrifugation was used to isolate peripheral blood mononuclear cells. CD4+ cells were purified magnetically from the buffy coats of healthy controls. Genomic DNA was extracted using the Gentra Puregene Cell and Tissue kit, and a Qubit 2.0 fluorometer was used to quantify it. TCRbeta rearrangements were sequenced from genomic DNA using the immunoSEQ assay at survey resolution. The paper's data handling went like this. In the TCR sequencing data, the smallest productive clonotype frequency that could be detected was 2.59 x 10-5. Analyses included only productive TCRbeta rearrangements, meaning complete and in-frame sequences. Clonality for each sample was calculated as Simpson clonality in the immunoSEQ Analyzer version 3.0. Based on frequency, clones were grouped as very rare, small, medium, large (1-20%) or hyperexpanded (>20%). Generation probabilities were estimated with OLGA 1.2.3, V-gene circos plots were made with VDJtools, specificities were looked up in VDJdb, and CDR3 motifs were identified with GLIPH. This is the immuneACCESS table as TCRdb keeps it, with only in-frame sequences that have V and J called. A part of the clones is gone; compared with another copy, unresolved V genes explain less than half, and the rest is unexplained. V and J calls and clone size follow that table, whereas D and trimming were derived from the DNA. The sample table records around 32,000 clones; about 71% of these occur just once. The ten top clones hold approximately 0.49% of the sample.

V is clipped by 5 bases and J by 1 base, and the sequence between their germline boundaries is 8 bases long. Measured from the cysteine to the phenylalanine, the CDR3 is 13 residues long. Only CDR3 DNA remains: 39 bases, in frame from the first base. From a lookup of the germline V gene (reference sequence), CDR1 and CDR2 are GTSNPN and SVGIG. The TCR sequence derives from a human donor in good health. Sequencing was performed on CD4+ T cells from blood buffy coats. Here the chain combines TRBV30 and TRBJ2-2; the D gene is perhaps TRBD1, from 6 matching bases. The DNA sequence is given as TGTGCCTGGCGGGGACAGAACACCGGGGAGCTGTTTTTT. This gives the protein CAWRGQNTGELFF.